These 19 T cell receptor beta chains came from one sample sequenced in a study of cytomegalovirus exposure and HLA in healthy donors. The PCR had 60 Vbeta and 13 Jbeta primers. Sequencing used immunoSEQ multiplex PCR; TCRdb keeps in-frame clones, though not all of them. The repertoire has tens of thousands of clones, approximately 75% of them found once; the top ten carry 6.5% to 8%. The sequenced material came from PBMCs. These receptors all come from a human donor in good health.

CDR3 sequence (DNA): TGTGCCAGCAGCTCCTTAAACTCTGGAAACACCATATATTTT. Its protein is CASSSLNSGNTIYF. J is TRBJ1-3 and V is TRBV5-6; no clear D gene. Per the germline V gene, CDR1 is SGHDT and CDR2 is YYEEEE. Trimming pared 3 bases from V and 0 bases from J, leaving 7 bases between. The CDR3 is made up of 14 amino acids. Full variable domain (missing parts from reference TRBV5-6 and TRBJ1-3): DAGVTQSPTHLIKTRGQQVTLRCSPKSGHDTVSWYQQALGQGPQFIFQYYEEEERQRGNFPDRFSGHQFPNYSSELNVNALLLGDSALYLCASSSLNSGNTIYFGEGSWLTVV.

The rearrangement links TRBV7-2 to TRBJ2-7; 8 bases match TRBD2. Germline V gene sequence: CDR1 SGHTA, CDR2 FQGNSA. With 4 bases clipped from V and 4 bases from J, the junction kept 9 bases outside the gene matches. CDR3 length: 15 amino acids. CDR3 protein: CASSSLFGGGYEQYF. The CDR3 coding sequence is TGTGCCAGCAGCTCCCTTTTCGGGGGGGGGTACGAGCAGTACTTC.

The chain employs TRBV29-1 and TRBJ2-5; tentatively, D is TRBD1 (6 bases). The germline gives CDR1 SQVTM, CDR2 ANQGSEA. V lost 6 bases and J lost 1, with 12 bases in between. This CDR3 region has 13 residues. The CDR3 region is CSVTGQIQETQYF. DNA for the CDR3: TGCAGCGTCACAGGGCAAATCCAAGAGACCCAGTACTTC.

This chain joins TRBV19 and TRBJ2-1, with D possibly being TRBD2 (5 bases). Germline loops: CDR1 LNHDA, CDR2 SQIVND (reference sequence). The CDR3 spans 17 residues. With 3 bases removed from V and 0 bases from J, the gap between germline ends came to 15 bases. The CDR3 region is CASSITGLAGSYNEQFF. DNA of the CDR3: TGTGCCAGTAGTATCACCGGCCTAGCAGGCTCCTACAATGAGCAGTTCTTC. Complete variable domain (other parts from reference TRBV19 and TRBJ2-1): DGGITQSPKYLFRKEGQNVTLSCEQNLNHDAMYWYRQDPGQGLRLIYYSQIVNDFQKGDIAEGYSVSREKKESFPLTVTSAQKNPTAFYLCASSITGLAGSYNEQFFGPGTRLTVL.

V is TRBV5-1 and J is TRBJ2-3; 7 bases match TRBD2. Trimming cost V 1 base and J 2 bases; bases outside gene matches: 4. CDR3 length: 15 amino acids. Germline V gene lookup returns CDR1 SGHRS and CDR2 YFSETQ. In DNA form, the CDR3 reads TGCGCCAGCAGCTTGTCTAGCGGTTCCACAGATACGCAGTATTTT. This encodes CASSLSSGSTDTQYF.

The rearrangement links TRBV6-1 to TRBJ2-1; 7 bases line up with TRBD2. Unmatched junction bases numbered 5, after V lost 6 bases and J lost 0 bases. CDR3 length: 15 residues. In germline, CDR1 is MNHNS, CDR2 SASEGT. The CDR3 DNA reads as TGTGCCAGCAGCGGGGGGACCCTCTCCTACAATGAGCAGTTCTTC. This gives the protein CASSGGTLSYNEQFF.

The chain is built from TRBV9 and TRBJ2-7, with D unclear. CDR1 is SGDLS and CDR2 is YYNGEE in the germline V gene. V was trimmed by 0 bases and J by 6 bases, leaving 16 bases between them. The CDR3 spans 15 residues. The CDR3 sequence is CASSVGPEFGAEQYF. The CDR3 coding sequence is TGTGCCAGCAGCGTAGGGCCTGAGTTCGGAGCCGAGCAGTACTTC.

This chain joins TRBV7-2 and TRBJ2-7, with 9 bases aligning to TRBD2. The CDR3 totals 17 residues. Germline assignment: CDR1 SGHTA and CDR2 FQGNSA. V dropped 4 bases and J dropped 2; count of bases not matched to a gene: 12. The CDR3 sequence is CASSSVGVAGVTYEQYF. The CDR3 region has the DNA TGTGCCAGCAGCTCCGTTGGGGTAGCGGGGGTGACCTACGAGCAGTACTTC.

Only one count was recorded for this clone. The chain links TRBV7-2 to TRBJ1-6; 7 nucleotides match TRBD1. Unmatched junction bases numbered 11, after V lost 5 bases and J lost 7 bases. From germline, CDR1 is SGHTA and CDR2 FQGNSA. The CDR3 sequence is 16 residues long. The CDR3 reads CASSPGGPGVNSPLHF. The CDR3 DNA reads TGTGCCAGCAGCCCAGGGGGTCCAGGGGTAAATTCACCCCTCCACTTT.

The J gene is TRBJ2-5, the V gene TRBV25-1; 11 nucleotides agree with TRBD2. This CDR3 is built from 18 residues. J was trimmed by 0 bases and V by 1 base; bases with no gene match: 7. The germline V gene encodes CDR1 MGHDK and CDR2 SYGVNS. The CDR3 sequence is CASSEFSSGGSYQETQYF. CDR3 nucleotide sequence: TGTGCCAGCAGTGAATTTTCTAGCGGGGGGTCGTACCAAGAGACCCAGTACTTC.

The CDR3 reads CASSYLRQDYNEQFF. As DNA, the CDR3 is TGTGCCAGCAGCTACCTAAGACAGGACTACAATGAGCAGTTCTTC. The rearrangement uses TRBV6-5 and TRBJ2-1; the D gene is possibly TRBD1 (6 bases). The germline V gene has CDR1 MNHEY and CDR2 SVGAGI. The CDR3 extends over 15 amino acids. V lost 6 bases to trimming and J lost 3 bases, with 15 bases between them.

V and J are TRBV27 and TRBJ1-6, with TRBD1 as a possible D gene (5 bases). The V gene's germline CDR1 is MNHEY and CDR2 SMNVEV (reference sequence). V was pared by 5 bases and J by 4 bases, with 15 bases between. This CDR3 is 16 amino acids long. CDR3 protein: CASSPSGRGYNSPLHF. CDR3 in DNA: TGTGCCAGCAGTCCGTCGGGACGGGGGTATAATTCACCCCTCCACTTT.

This chain joins TRBV19 and TRBJ1-2; D uncertain. V gave up 5 bases and J gave up 6 bases, with 13 bases separating them. This CDR3 comprises 13 residues. Germline V gene sequence: CDR1 LNHDA, CDR2 SQIVND (reference sequence). The chain's CDR3 is CASSADGGNGYTF. In DNA form, the CDR3 reads TGTGCCAGTAGTGCCGACGGAGGTAATGGCTACACCTTC.

This chain connects TRBV18 to TRBJ2-7; 11 nucleotides align to TRBD1. CDR3 size: 15 residues. CDR1 is KGHSH and CDR2 is LQKENI in the germline V gene. V shed 2 bases, J shed 4 bases, and the junction held 4 bases outside the gene matches. The CDR3 DNA follows: TGTGCCAGCTCACCAAGGACAGGGGGCTTTTACGAGCAGTACTTC. This encodes CASSPRTGGFYEQYF.

Details on this clone: One end of the junction fails to match germline, which may point to a read error. The chain employs TRBV6-1 and TRBJ1-3; TRBD1 agrees at 8 bases. The CDR3 length is 15 residues. Germline V CDR1 and CDR2: MNHNS, SASEGT. The CDR3 nucleotides are TGTGCCAGCAGTCAAGCCACCTTACAGGGGGACACCATATATTTT. This sequence encodes CASSQATLQGDTIYF.

The CDR3 spells CASSYGAHTGELFF. The CDR3 DNA sequence: TGTGCCAGCAGCTATGGGGCCCACACCGGGGAGCTGTTTTTT. The chain uses TRBV9 and TRBJ2-2; possible D gene TRBD1, 5 bases. V was clipped by 4 bases and J by 3 bases, with 10 bases between them. The germline V gene has CDR1 SGDLS and CDR2 YYNGEE. The CDR3 runs to 14 residues. Using reference TRBV9 and TRBJ2-2 for the parts outside the CDR3, the full variable domain is DSGVTQTPKHLITATGQRVTLRCSPRSGDLSVYWYQQSLDQGLQFLIQYYNGEERAKGNILERFSAQQFPDLHSELNLSSLELGDSALYFCASSYGAHTGELFFGEGSRLTVL.

The chain couples TRBV27 to TRBJ2-2, with D maybe TRBD2 (5 bases). The CDR3 spans 18 residues. The germline V gene has CDR1 MNHEY and CDR2 SMNVEV (reference sequence). Trimming took 6 bases from V and 6 from J, leaving 26 bases between them. CDR3 sequence: CASSPFIPTNTGAGELFF. The CDR3 DNA is TGTGCCAGCAGCCCCTTCATACCTACTAACACCGGGGCCGGGGAGCTGTTTTTT.

The genes are TRBV11-3 and TRBJ2-2, with 10 bases matching TRBD1. The trim removed 4 bases at V and 3 bases at J, leaving 5 bases unmatched. The CDR3 is 16 amino acids. CDR1 and CDR2 from the germline V gene are SGHNT and YENEEA. The CDR3 DNA reads TGTGCCAGCAGCTCGGGACAGGGGACGGACACCGGGGAGCTGTTTTTT. It is translated as CASSSGQGTDTGELFF. Based on the CDR3 plus reference TRBV11-3 and TRBJ2-2, the full variable domain is EAGVVQSPRYKIIEKKQPVAFWCNPISGHNTLYWYLQNLGQGPELLIRYENEEAVDDSQLPKDRFSAERLKGVDSTLKIQPAELGDSAVYLCASSSGQGTDTGELFFGEGSRLTVL.

This clone was observed a few times. V usage is TRBV10-3 and J usage is TRBJ1-5, with a weak D call TRBD1 (5 bases). The V gene's germline CDR1 is ENHRY and CDR2 SYGVKD. The CDR3 consists of 14 residues. V dropped 10 bases and J dropped 4 bases, with 17 bases sitting between them. DNA for the CDR3: TGTGCCACTGGGGGAGGGTCCAATAATCAGCCCCAGCATTTT. Amino acids: CATGGGSNNQPQHF.